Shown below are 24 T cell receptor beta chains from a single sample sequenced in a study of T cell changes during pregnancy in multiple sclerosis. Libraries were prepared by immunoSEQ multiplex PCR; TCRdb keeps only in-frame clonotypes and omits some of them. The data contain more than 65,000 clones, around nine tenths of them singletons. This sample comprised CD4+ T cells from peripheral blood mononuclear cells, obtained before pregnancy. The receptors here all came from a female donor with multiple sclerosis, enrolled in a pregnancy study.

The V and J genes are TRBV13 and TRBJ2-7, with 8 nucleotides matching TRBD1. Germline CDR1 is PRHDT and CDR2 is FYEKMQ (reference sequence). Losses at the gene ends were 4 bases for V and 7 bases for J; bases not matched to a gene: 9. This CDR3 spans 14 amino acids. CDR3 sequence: CASSWRTGLGEQYF. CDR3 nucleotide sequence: TGTGCCAGCAGCTGGCGGACAGGGCTAGGAGAGCAGTACTTC.

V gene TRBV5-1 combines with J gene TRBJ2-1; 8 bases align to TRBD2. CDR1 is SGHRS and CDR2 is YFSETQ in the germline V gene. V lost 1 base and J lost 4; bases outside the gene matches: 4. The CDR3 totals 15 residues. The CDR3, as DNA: TGCGCCAGCAGCTTGCGAGCGGGGGATTACAATGAGCAGTTCTTC. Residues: CASSLRAGDYNEQFF.

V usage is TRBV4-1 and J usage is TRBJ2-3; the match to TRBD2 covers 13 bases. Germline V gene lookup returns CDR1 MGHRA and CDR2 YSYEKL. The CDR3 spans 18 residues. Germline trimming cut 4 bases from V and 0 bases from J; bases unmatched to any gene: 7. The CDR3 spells CASSRGLAGEVSTDTQYF. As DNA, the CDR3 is TGCGCCAGCAGCCGCGGACTAGCGGGGGAAGTAAGCACAGATACGCAGTATTTT.

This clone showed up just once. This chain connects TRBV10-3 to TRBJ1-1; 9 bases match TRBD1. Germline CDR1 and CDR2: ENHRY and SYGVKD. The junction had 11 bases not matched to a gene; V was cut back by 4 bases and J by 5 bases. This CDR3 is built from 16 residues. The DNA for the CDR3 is TGTGCCATCAGTGGGGGGGACAGGGTATCCGGGACTGAAGCTTTCTTT. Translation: CAISGGDRVSGTEAFF.

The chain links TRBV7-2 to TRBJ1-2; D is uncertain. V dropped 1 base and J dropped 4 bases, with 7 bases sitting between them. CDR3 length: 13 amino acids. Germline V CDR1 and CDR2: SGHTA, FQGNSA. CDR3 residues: CASSLGQIYGYTF. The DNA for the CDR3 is TGTGCCAGCAGCTTAGGCCAGATCTATGGCTACACCTTC. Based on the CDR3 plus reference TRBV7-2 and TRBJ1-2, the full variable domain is GAGVSQSPSNKVTEKGKDVELRCDPISGHTALYWYRQSLGQGLEFLIYFQGNSAPDKSGLPSDRFSAERTGGSVSTLTIQRTQQEDSAVYLCASSLGQIYGYTFGSGTRLTVV.

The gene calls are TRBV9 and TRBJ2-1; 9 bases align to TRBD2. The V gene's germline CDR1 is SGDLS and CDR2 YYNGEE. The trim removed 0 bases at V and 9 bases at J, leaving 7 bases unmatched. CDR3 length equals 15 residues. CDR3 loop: CASSVGVLAGGEQFF. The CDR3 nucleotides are TGTGCCAGCAGCGTAGGAGTACTAGCGGGTGGTGAGCAGTTCTTC.

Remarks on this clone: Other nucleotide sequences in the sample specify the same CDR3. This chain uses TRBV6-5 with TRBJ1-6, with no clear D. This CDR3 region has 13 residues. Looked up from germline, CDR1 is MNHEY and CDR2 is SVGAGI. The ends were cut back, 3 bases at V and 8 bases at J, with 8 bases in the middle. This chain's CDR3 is CASSYSRDSPLHF. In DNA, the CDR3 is TGTGCCAGCAGTTATAGCCGGGATTCACCCCTCCACTTT.

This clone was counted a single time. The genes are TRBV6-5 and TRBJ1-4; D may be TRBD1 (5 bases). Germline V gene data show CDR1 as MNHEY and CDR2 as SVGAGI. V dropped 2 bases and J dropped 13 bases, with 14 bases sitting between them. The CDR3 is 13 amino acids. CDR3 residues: CASSYASREPLFF. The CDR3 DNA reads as TGTGCCAGCAGTTACGCGAGCAGGGAACCACTGTTTTTT.

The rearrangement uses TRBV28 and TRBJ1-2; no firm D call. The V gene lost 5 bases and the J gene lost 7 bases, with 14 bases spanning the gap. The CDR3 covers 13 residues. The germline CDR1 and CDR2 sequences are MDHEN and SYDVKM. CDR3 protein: CASSLGKMGGYTF. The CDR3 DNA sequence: TGTGCCAGCAGTCTCGGGAAAATGGGTGGCTACACCTTC.

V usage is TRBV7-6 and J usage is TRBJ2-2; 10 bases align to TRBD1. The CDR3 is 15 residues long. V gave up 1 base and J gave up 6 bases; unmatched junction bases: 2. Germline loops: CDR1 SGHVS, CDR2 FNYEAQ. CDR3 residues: CASSLVGQGSGELFF. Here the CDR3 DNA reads TGTGCCAGCAGCTTAGTGGGACAGGGGTCCGGGGAGCTGTTTTTT. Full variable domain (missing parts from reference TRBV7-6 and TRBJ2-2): GAGVSQSPRYKVTKRGQDVALRCDPISGHVSLYWYRQALGQGPEFLTYFNYEAQQDKSGLPNDRFSAERPEGSISTLTIQRTEQRDSAMYRCASSLVGQGSGELFFGEGSRLTVL.

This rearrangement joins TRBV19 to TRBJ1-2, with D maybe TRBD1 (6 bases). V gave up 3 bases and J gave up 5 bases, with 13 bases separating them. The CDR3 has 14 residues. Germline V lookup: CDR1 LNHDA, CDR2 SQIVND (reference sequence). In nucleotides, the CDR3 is TGTGCCAGTAGTATTACGGGGGGCGCTTATGGCTACACCTTC. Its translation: CASSITGGAYGYTF.

CDR3 sequence reads: CASYQTGTGKHEQYF. The CDR3 DNA reads as TGTGCCAGCTACCAAACCGGGACAGGGAAGCACGAGCAGTACTTC. This sequence joins TRBV6-5 and TRBJ2-7, with 9 bases identical to TRBD1. Germline lookup yields CDR1 MNHEY and CDR2 SVGAGI. There are 15 residues in the CDR3. Trimming took 8 bases from V and 5 from J; bases not matched to a gene: 13.

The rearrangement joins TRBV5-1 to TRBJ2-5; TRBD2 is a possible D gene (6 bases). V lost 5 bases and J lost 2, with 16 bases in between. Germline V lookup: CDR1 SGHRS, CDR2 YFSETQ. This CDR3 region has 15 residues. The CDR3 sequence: CASSLEGTHQETQYF. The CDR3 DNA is TGCGCCAGCAGTCTGGAGGGGACCCATCAAGAGACCCAGTACTTC.

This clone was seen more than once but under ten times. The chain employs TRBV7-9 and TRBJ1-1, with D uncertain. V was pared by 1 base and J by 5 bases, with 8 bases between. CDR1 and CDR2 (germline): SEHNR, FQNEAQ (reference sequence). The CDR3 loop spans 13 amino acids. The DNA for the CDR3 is TGTGCCAGCAGCTTAGAGGCGGAGACTGAAGCTTTCTTT. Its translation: CASSLEAETEAFF. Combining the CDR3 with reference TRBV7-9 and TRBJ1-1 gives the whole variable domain DTGVSQNPRHKITKRGQNVTFRCDPISEHNRLYWYRQTLGQGPEFLTYFQNEAQLEKSRLLSDRFSAERPKGSFSTLEIQRTEQGDSAMYLCASSLEAETEAFFGQGTRLTVV.

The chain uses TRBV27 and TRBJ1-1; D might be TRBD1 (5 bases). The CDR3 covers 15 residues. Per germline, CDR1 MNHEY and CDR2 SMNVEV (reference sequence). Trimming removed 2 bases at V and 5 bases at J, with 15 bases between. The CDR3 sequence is CASSLERGGKTEAFF. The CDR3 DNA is TGTGCCAGCAGTTTAGAGAGGGGAGGAAAAACTGAAGCTTTCTTT.

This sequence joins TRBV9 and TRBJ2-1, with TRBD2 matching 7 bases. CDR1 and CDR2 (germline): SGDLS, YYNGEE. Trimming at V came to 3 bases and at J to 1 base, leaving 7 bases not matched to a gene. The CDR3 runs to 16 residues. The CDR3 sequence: CASSGRGEASYNEQFF. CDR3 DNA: TGTGCCAGCAGCGGCCGGGGGGAAGCATCCTACAATGAGCAGTTCTTC.

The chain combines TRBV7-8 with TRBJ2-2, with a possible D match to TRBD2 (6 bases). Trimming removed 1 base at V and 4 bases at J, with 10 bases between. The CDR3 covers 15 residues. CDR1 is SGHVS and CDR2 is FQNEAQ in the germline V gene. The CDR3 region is CASSLVAASTGELFF. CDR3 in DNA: TGTGCCAGCAGCTTAGTAGCGGCGTCCACCGGGGAGCTGTTTTTT.

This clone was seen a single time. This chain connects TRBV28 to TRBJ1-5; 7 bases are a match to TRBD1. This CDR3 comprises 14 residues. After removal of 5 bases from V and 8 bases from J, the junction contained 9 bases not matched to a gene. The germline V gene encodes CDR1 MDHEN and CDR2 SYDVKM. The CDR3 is CASSRDRVVKPQHF. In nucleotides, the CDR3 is TGTGCCAGCAGTCGCGACAGGGTAGTAAAGCCCCAGCATTTT.

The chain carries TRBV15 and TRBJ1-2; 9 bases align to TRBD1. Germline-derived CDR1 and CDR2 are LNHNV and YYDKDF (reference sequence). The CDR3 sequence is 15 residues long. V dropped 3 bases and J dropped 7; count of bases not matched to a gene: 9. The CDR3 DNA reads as TGTGCCACCAGCAGGGGGACAGGGAGGATCGGTGGCTACACCTTC. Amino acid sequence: CATSRGTGRIGGYTF.

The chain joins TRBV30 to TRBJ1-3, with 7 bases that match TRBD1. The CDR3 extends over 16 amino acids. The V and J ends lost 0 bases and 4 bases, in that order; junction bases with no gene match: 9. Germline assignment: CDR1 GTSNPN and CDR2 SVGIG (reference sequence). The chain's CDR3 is CAWSVQGGAGGNTIYF. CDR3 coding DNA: TGTGCCTGGAGTGTACAAGGGGGCGCGGGAGGAAACACCATATATTTT.

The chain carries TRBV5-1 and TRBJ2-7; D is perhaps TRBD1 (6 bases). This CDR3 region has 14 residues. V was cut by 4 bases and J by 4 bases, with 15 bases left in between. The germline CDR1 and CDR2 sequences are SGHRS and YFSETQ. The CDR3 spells CASSPTGRGYEQYF. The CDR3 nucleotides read TGCGCCAGCAGCCCCACGGGCAGGGGATACGAGCAGTACTTC.

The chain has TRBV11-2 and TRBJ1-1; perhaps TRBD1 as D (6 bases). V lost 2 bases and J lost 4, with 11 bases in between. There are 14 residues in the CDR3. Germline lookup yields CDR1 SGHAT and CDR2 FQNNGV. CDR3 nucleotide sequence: TGTGCCAGCAGCTTATCAGGGGTCGGCACTGAAGCTTTCTTT. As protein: CASSLSGVGTEAFF.

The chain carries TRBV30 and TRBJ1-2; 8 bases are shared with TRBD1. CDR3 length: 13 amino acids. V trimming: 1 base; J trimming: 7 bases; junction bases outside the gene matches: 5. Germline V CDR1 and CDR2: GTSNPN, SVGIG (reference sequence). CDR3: CAWSDQGAAGYTF. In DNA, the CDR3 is TGTGCCTGGAGTGATCAGGGGGCGGCTGGCTACACCTTC. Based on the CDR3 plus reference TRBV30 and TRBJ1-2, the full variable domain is SQTIHQWPATLVQPVGSPLSLECTVEGTSNPNLYWYRQAAGRGLQLLFYSVGIGQISSEVPQNLSASRPQDRQFILSSKKLLLSDSGFYLCAWSDQGAAGYTFGSGTRLTVV.

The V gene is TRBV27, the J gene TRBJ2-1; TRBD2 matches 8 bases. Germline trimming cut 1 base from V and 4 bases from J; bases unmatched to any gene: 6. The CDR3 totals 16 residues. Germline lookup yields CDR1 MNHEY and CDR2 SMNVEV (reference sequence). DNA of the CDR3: TGTGCCAGCAGTTTATTGGTAGCGGGGCCTTACAATGAGCAGTTCTTC. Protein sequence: CASSLLVAGPYNEQFF.